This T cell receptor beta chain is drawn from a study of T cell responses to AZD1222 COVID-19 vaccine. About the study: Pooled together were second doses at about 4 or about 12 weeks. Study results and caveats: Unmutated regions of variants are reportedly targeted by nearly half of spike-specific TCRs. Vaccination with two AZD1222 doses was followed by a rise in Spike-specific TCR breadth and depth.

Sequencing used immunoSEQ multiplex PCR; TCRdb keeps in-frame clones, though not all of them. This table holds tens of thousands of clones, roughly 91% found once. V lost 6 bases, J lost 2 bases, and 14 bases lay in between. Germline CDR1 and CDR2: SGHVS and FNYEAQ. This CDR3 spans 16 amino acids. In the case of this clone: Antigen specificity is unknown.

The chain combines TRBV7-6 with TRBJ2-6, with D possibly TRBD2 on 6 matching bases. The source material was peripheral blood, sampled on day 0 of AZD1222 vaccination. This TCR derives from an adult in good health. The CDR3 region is CASSPRGGAGANVLTF. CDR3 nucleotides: TGTGCCAGCAGTCCAAGGGGAGGCGCTGGGGCCAACGTCCTGACTTTC.